This record looks at one TCR beta chain sequence and its context. The antigen is undetermined. This CDR3 spans 15 amino acids. Per germline, CDR1 MGHDK and CDR2 SYGVNS. The V and J ends lost 2 bases and 3 bases, in that order; junction bases with no gene match: 0. Sequencing of TCR beta covered CD8+ and CD4+ T cells obtained from blood. The data were obtained in a study of CD8 T cells in Susac syndrome. Study background: There were five or six sequenced Susac syndrome patients with active disease and 8 or 9 in remission.

The study's findings and limits: It was acknowledged by the study that relatively few individuals were included in its TCR sequencing and HLA analysis.

Random-hexamer reverse transcription was applied to roughly 0.5 to 1 ug RNA. Amplification of the TCR beta CDR3 was carried out by immunoSEQ multiplex PCR, which spanned a total of 54 Vbeta and 13 Jbeta segments. TCRdb re-derived calls from the immunoSEQ multiplex PCR reads in MiXCR, one entry per CDR3 protein. The data show more than 85,000 distinct CDR3 sequences, just under 95% seen once. Sequences were obtained from CD4+ T cells from PBMCs. This TCR derives from a human donor with Susac syndrome. The rearrangement links TRBV25-1 to TRBJ2-2, with 10 bases that match TRBD2. CDR3 sequence (DNA): TGTGCCAGCAGTGAACTAGCGGGGGACACCGGGGAGCTGTTTTTT. It encodes CASSELAGDTGELFF.